The 9 T cell receptor beta chains below were found in one sample sequenced in a study of T-cell reconstitution after alpha-beta-depleted transplantation in children. As it was prepared, the TCRbeta library received unique molecular identifiers. TCRdb fed the PCR reads into MiXCR, producing one record per CDR3 protein. The sample shows around 140,000 distinct CDR3 sequences, about 9% of them seen only once. The sequencing used PBMCs, mostly from graft donor cells, collected 180 days after TCRalphabeta/CD19-depleted stem cell transplant. These receptors were taken from a female patient between 2 and 15 years old who had a stem cell transplant for congenital amegakaryocytic thrombocytopenia, so the T cells may come from the graft donor.

The sample holds a few counts of this clonotype. V is TRBV6-2 or TRBV6-3 and J is TRBJ2-1; D unclear. The CDR3 is 12 residues long. Trimming took off 2 bases at V and 5 bases at J, with 4 bases between the two ends. Germline CDR1 and CDR2: MNHEY and SVGEGT. In DNA form, the CDR3 reads TGTGCCAGCAGTTACGTCGACAATGAGCAGTTCTTC. As protein: CASSYVDNEQFF.

This clonotype was seen more than once but under ten times. The chain links TRBV6-5 to TRBJ2-7, with TRBD2 identical over 8 bases. The CDR3 is 13 amino acids. The germline V gene has CDR1 MNHEY and CDR2 SVGAGI. The junction had 2 bases not matched to a gene; V was cut back by 2 bases and J by 5 bases. The CDR3: CASSYSGGHEQYF. The CDR3 bases are TGTGCCAGCAGTTACAGCGGGGGTCACGAGCAGTACTTC.

This clonotype has at least ten counts. This chain connects TRBV5-4 to TRBJ1-1; D gene unclear. The CDR3 spans 14 residues. From germline, CDR1 is SGHNT and CDR2 YYREEE (reference sequence). Trimming stripped 0 bases from V and 0 bases from J, with 6 bases between. CDR3 nucleotides: TGTGCCAGCAGCTTGGGGGCATTGAACACTGAAGCTTTCTTT. Its protein product is CASSLGALNTEAFF.

At least ten counts were recorded for this clonotype. The chain combines TRBV27 with TRBJ1-5, with D maybe TRBD1 (6 bases). The CDR3 sequence is 15 residues long. Looked up from germline, CDR1 is MNHEY and CDR2 is SMNVEV (reference sequence). Trimming left V 2 bases short and J 1 base short, with 9 bases between. The CDR3 loop reads CASSLEGGSNQPQHF. DNA of the CDR3: TGTGCCAGCAGTTTAGAAGGGGGAAGCAATCAGCCCCAGCATTTT.

This rearrangement joins TRBV12-3 or TRBV12-4 to TRBJ1-5; D unresolved. CDR3 length: 12 amino acids. Trimming took off 3 bases at V and 4 bases at J, with 4 bases between the two ends. Here the CDR3 reads CASSFQNQPQHF. CDR3 DNA sequence: TGTGCCAGCAGTTTCCAAAATCAGCCCCAGCATTTT.

The sample holds many counts of this clonotype. This rearrangement joins TRBV20-1 to TRBJ1-2; 7 bases agree with TRBD1. Germline V lookup: CDR1 DFQATT, CDR2 SNEGSKA (reference sequence). Germline trimming cut 0 bases from V and 5 bases from J; bases unmatched to any gene: 12. The CDR3 is 16 residues long. CDR3 amino acids: CSARDGIGQAGYGYTF. CDR3 nucleotides: TGCAGTGCTAGAGATGGGATAGGACAGGCTGGATATGGCTACACCTTC.

About this clonotype itself: This may arise from a read error, as a much more abundant clone is one base away. The J gene is TRBJ1-5, the V gene TRBV12-3 or TRBV12-4; TRBD1 aligns across 10 bases. This CDR3 has 19 amino acids. The CDR3 spells CAISFQVTGGIHSNQPQHF. The CDR3, as DNA: TGTGCCATCAGTTTTCAGGTGACAGGGGGCATCCATAGCAATCAGCCCCAGCATTTT.

This clonotype was counted ten times or more. This chain links TRBV6-1 with TRBJ1-5; D is uncertain. Trimming took 6 bases from V and 0 from J, leaving 9 bases between them. Germline loops: CDR1 MNHNS, CDR2 SASEGT. CDR3 length: 14 residues. The CDR3: CASRNRISNQPQHF. In nucleotides, the CDR3 is TGTGCCAGCAGGAACAGAATTAGCAATCAGCCCCAGCATTTT.

This clonotype was picked up many times. The chain links TRBV7-2 to TRBJ2-1; TRBD2 agrees at 7 bases. J was trimmed by 0 bases and V by 5 bases; bases with no gene match: 7. The CDR3 is made up of 16 amino acids. Germline CDR1 SGHTA, CDR2 FQGNSA. In DNA, the CDR3 is TGTGCCAGCAGCCGCTCTGGCGGGGGCTCCTACAATGAGCAGTTCTTC. As protein: CASSRSGGGSYNEQFF.